The next 31 T cell receptor beta chains were all read from a single sample in a study of cytomegalovirus exposure and HLA in healthy donors. Primers: 60 Vbeta forward and 13 Jbeta reverse. Clones were read by immunoSEQ multiplex PCR, and TCRdb kept only the in-frame ones, dropping some. This table has 95,000 to 150,000 clones, 75% to 90% appearing once. Material: PBMCs. The receptor set was obtained from a man aged 25 to 45 in good health and CMV-seronegative.

In this sample, this clone turned up once. V and J are TRBV6-6 and TRBJ2-2, with a possible D match to TRBD2 (6 bases). CDR1 and CDR2 from the germline V gene are MNHNY and SVGAGI (reference sequence). Trimming left V 8 bases short and J 0 bases short, with 10 bases between. The CDR3 contains 14 residues. The CDR3 nucleotides read TGTGCCAGCGGGGGGTACGCGAACACCGGGGAGCTGTTTTTT. Translated, it gives CASGGYANTGELFF.

The chain couples TRBV7-9 to TRBJ1-2, with D possibly TRBD1 on 6 matching bases. The CDR3 spans 13 residues. The germline V gene encodes CDR1 SEHNR and CDR2 FQNEAQ (reference sequence). V lost 5 bases, J lost 8 bases, and 15 bases lay in between. The CDR3 region is CASSVTDQGGYTF. The CDR3 DNA is TGTGCCAGCAGCGTTACAGACCAGGGGGGCTACACCTTC.

This clone was observed a handful of times. This chain links TRBV6-1 with TRBJ2-7; 11 bases map to TRBD2. The V segment lost 4 bases and the J segment 3 bases; nucleotides outside the gene matches: 11. This CDR3 region has 17 residues. The germline V gene encodes CDR1 MNHNS and CDR2 SASEGT. As DNA, the CDR3 is TGTGCCAGCAGTGCTCTAGCGGGGGGCGTCCGTAACTACGAGCAGTACTTC. Translated: CASSALAGGVRNYEQYF.

The gene calls are TRBV25-1 and TRBJ2-7, with 9 bases lining up with TRBD1. Germline CDR1 and CDR2: MGHDK and SYGVNS. The CDR3 has 15 amino acids. Losses at the gene ends were 1 base for V and 3 bases for J; bases not matched to a gene: 4. The CDR3 DNA reads TGTGCCAGCAGTGAATCGGTGACAGGGGGCTACGAGCAGTACTTC. Translated: CASSESVTGGYEQYF.

The V call is TRBV7-9, the J call TRBJ1-2, with TRBD1 matching 8 bases. Germline CDR1 SEHNR, CDR2 FQNEAQ (reference sequence). The CDR3 covers 15 residues. Trimming cost V 5 bases and J 2 bases; bases outside gene matches: 7. CDR3 sequence reads: CASSQLQGENYGYTF. The CDR3 nucleotides read TGTGCCAGCAGCCAACTACAGGGGGAGAACTATGGCTACACCTTC.

The chain links TRBV11-2 to TRBJ2-3, with D tentatively TRBD2 (6 bases). Deletions cut 10 bases from V and 5 bases from J, with 19 bases between. The CDR3 is 14 residues long. The germline gives CDR1 SGHAT, CDR2 FQNNGV. CDR3 in DNA: TGTGCCACCACGGCGGGGCTAGCGTTAGATACGCAGTATTTT. Translated, it gives CATTAGLALDTQYF.

The rearrangement uses TRBV9 and TRBJ2-1; 11 bases match TRBD2. This CDR3 has 15 residues. J lost 8 bases, V lost 2 bases, and 6 bases had no gene match. Germline lookup yields CDR1 SGDLS and CDR2 YYNGEE. The CDR3 coding sequence is TGTGCCAGCAGCGTGATGACTAGCGGGGACGATGAGCAGTTCTTC. It codes for CASSVMTSGDDEQFF.

This chain links TRBV5-1 with TRBJ2-1; no clear D gene. The CDR3 runs to 13 residues. The germline CDR1 and CDR2 sequences are SGHRS and YFSETQ. The V and J ends lost 4 bases and 7 bases respectively, with 12 bases between them. The CDR3 bases are TGCGCCAGCAGCCCTGCGTTGCGGAATGAGCAGTTCTTC. It yields the protein CASSPALRNEQFF.

This rearrangement joins TRBV7-8 to TRBJ2-3; 10 nucleotides match TRBD2. CDR3 size: 16 residues. The J segment lost 2 bases and the V segment lost 0 bases, leaving 2 bases of the junction unmatched. CDR1 is SGHVS and CDR2 is FQNEAQ in the germline V gene. The CDR3 sequence is CASSLATSGVTDTQYF. CDR3 sequence (DNA): TGTGCCAGCAGCTTAGCTACTAGCGGGGTCACAGATACGCAGTATTTT. The variable domain in full, completed from reference TRBV7-8 and TRBJ2-3, reads GAGVSQSPRYKVAKRGQDVALRCDPISGHVSLFWYQQALGQGPEFLTYFQNEAQLDKSGLPSDRFFAERPEGSVSTLKIQRTQQEDSAVYLCASSLATSGVTDTQYFGPGTRLTVL.

V and J are TRBV9 and TRBJ2-2; D gene ambiguous. Trimming left V 3 bases short and J 2 bases short, with 11 bases between. Germline V gene data show CDR1 as SGDLS and CDR2 as YYNGEE. This CDR3 region has 15 residues. This CDR3 reads CASSGHPLNTGELFF. The CDR3 bases are TGTGCCAGCAGCGGACACCCCCTTAACACCGGGGAGCTGTTTTTT.

CDR3 in amino acids: CAWSNQDRGPSTDTQYF. The CDR3 region has the DNA TGTGCCTGGAGTAACCAGGACAGGGGCCCTAGCACAGATACGCAGTATTTT. The chain has TRBV30 and TRBJ2-3, with TRBD1 identical over 9 bases. CDR3 length: 17 residues. Unmatched junction bases numbered 9, after V lost 2 bases and J lost 0 bases. Germline CDR1 GTSNPN, CDR2 SVGIG (reference sequence).

The chain is built from TRBV19 and TRBJ2-1; D remains ambiguous. The V and J ends lost 0 bases and 6 bases respectively, with 9 bases between them. The CDR3 spans 14 residues. CDR1 and CDR2 (germline): LNHDA, SQIVND (reference sequence). CDR3 DNA sequence: TGTGCCAGTAGTATAGAGGCTAGTATCAATGAGCAGTTCTTC. It encodes CASSIEASINEQFF.

The chain has TRBV28 and TRBJ2-3; a possible D gene is TRBD2 (5 bases). CDR3 length equals 16 residues. V was trimmed by 5 bases and J by 3 bases, leaving 18 bases between them. Germline V lookup: CDR1 MDHEN, CDR2 SYDVKM. The CDR3 sequence: CASSPGSFKRTDTQYF. DNA of the CDR3: TGTGCCAGCAGTCCGGGGTCCTTTAAAAGGACAGATACGCAGTATTTT.

This sequence joins TRBV5-1 and TRBJ1-1, with 7 bases matching TRBD1. Per the germline V gene, CDR1 is SGHRS and CDR2 is YFSETQ. This CDR3 has 15 residues. V dropped 4 bases and J dropped 0; count of bases not matched to a gene: 6. CDR3 residues: CASSPTGEVNTEAFF. Written as DNA, the CDR3 is TGCGCCAGCAGCCCAACAGGGGAAGTGAACACTGAAGCTTTCTTT.

The V gene is TRBV19, the J gene TRBJ2-3; 7 bases map to TRBD2. V trimming: 7 bases; J trimming: 2 bases; junction bases outside the gene matches: 9. Per the germline V gene, CDR1 is LNHDA and CDR2 is SQIVND (reference sequence). The CDR3 sequence is 15 residues long. The CDR3 here is CASTASGVTTDTQYF. For the CDR3, the DNA is TGTGCCAGTACCGCAAGCGGGGTAACCACAGATACGCAGTATTTT. The full variable domain, in which reference TRBV19 and TRBJ2-3 provide the parts outside the CDR3, is DGGITQSPKYLFRKEGQNVTLSCEQNLNHDAMYWYRQDPGQGLRLIYYSQIVNDFQKGDIAEGYSVSREKKESFPLTVTSAQKNPTAFYLCASTASGVTTDTQYFGPGTRLTVL.

The V gene is TRBV6-4, the J gene TRBJ2-3, with 7 bases that match TRBD2. The V gene end was trimmed by 3 bases and the J gene end by 2 bases; junction bases not matched to a gene: 2. CDR1 is MRHNA and CDR2 is SNTAGT in the germline V gene. CDR3 size: 14 residues. The chain's CDR3 is CASSEGLHTDTQYF. The CDR3 DNA reads as TGTGCCAGCAGTGAGGGACTACACACAGATACGCAGTATTTT.

This clone was picked up a small number of times. The chain links TRBV10-2 to TRBJ2-7; maybe TRBD2 (6 bases). V shed 2 bases and J shed 0 bases, with 8 bases lying between them. Germline CDR1 is WSHSY and CDR2 is SAAADI. This CDR3 region has 14 residues. The CDR3: CASSERGISYEQYF. The CDR3, as DNA: TGCGCCAGCAGTGAGCGGGGGATCTCCTACGAGCAGTACTTC.

The chain carries TRBV5-4 and TRBJ2-3; 15 positions agree with TRBD2. The V and J ends lost 0 bases and 2 bases, in that order; junction bases with no gene match: 4. CDR3 size: 18 residues. Germline CDR1 reads SGHNT; CDR2 reads YYREEE (reference sequence). CDR3 in DNA: TGTGCCAGCAGCTTGGGGACTAGCGGGGGGGCCCACACAGATACGCAGTATTTT. Its protein product is CASSLGTSGGAHTDTQYF.

This rearrangement joins TRBV9 to TRBJ2-5; 7 bases fit TRBD1. The CDR3 totals 17 residues. Trimming took 0 bases from V and 2 from J; bases not matched to a gene: 10. Germline V CDR1 and CDR2: SGDLS, YYNGEE. The CDR3 DNA follows: TGTGCCAGCAGCGTAGCAGAGGCAGGGGGAACGCAAGAGACCCAGTACTTC. Translation gives CASSVAEAGGTQETQYF.

This chain uses TRBV18 with TRBJ2-1; 8 bases match TRBD1. Germline lookup yields CDR1 KGHSH and CDR2 LQKENI. J gave up 2 bases and V 3 bases, and 3 bases lay outside the gene matches. This CDR3 is built from 15 residues. In DNA form, the CDR3 reads TGTGCCAGCTCACCCTGGACAGGGACCTACAATGAGCAGTTCTTC. Its translation: CASSPWTGTYNEQFF.

The rearrangement uses TRBV5-1 and TRBJ2-1, with D possibly TRBD2 on 6 matching bases. This CDR3 is 15 amino acids long. Trimming cost V 0 bases and J 5 bases, with 12 bases left between them. In germline, CDR1 is SGHRS, CDR2 YFSETQ. CDR3 amino acids: CASSLGIAVNNEQFF. In nucleotides, the CDR3 is TGCGCCAGCAGCTTGGGAATAGCGGTCAACAATGAGCAGTTCTTC.

V and J are TRBV9 and TRBJ1-4; possible D gene TRBD1, 5 bases. V lost 2 bases, J lost 3 bases, and 11 bases lay in between. From germline, CDR1 is SGDLS and CDR2 YYNGEE. The CDR3 sequence is 15 residues long. This CDR3 reads CASSVQGTANEKLFF. The CDR3 region has the DNA TGTGCCAGCAGCGTTCAGGGTACGGCTAATGAAAAACTGTTTTTT.

The rearrangement joins TRBV5-6 to TRBJ2-3, with TRBD1 matching 7 bases. With 2 bases clipped from V and 0 bases from J, the junction kept 6 bases outside the gene matches. Germline CDR1 and CDR2: SGHDT and YYEEEE. CDR3 length equals 16 residues. The CDR3 protein is CASSFFDRASTDTQYF. CDR3 in DNA: TGTGCCAGCAGCTTCTTCGACAGGGCTAGCACAGATACGCAGTATTTT.

V is TRBV6-5 and J is TRBJ1-5; D call uncertain. Trimming shortened V by 5 bases and J by 6 bases, and 11 bases separated the two germline ends. Germline V CDR1 and CDR2: MNHEY, SVGAGI. This CDR3 has 13 amino acids. The CDR3 DNA reads as TGTGCCAGCAGTAGGAGGCGCGGTCAGCCCCAGCATTTT. It yields the protein CASSRRRGQPQHF.

The CDR3 reads CASSFVQGSAYNEQFF. The DNA for the CDR3 is TGCGCCAGCAGCTTCGTACAGGGATCCGCGTACAATGAGCAGTTCTTC. V is TRBV5-1 and J is TRBJ2-1, with D perhaps matching TRBD1 (6 bases). Trimming took off 2 bases at V and 4 bases at J, with 16 bases between the two ends. Germline CDR1 is SGHRS and CDR2 is YFSETQ. This CDR3 has 16 residues.

The chain has TRBV7-2 and TRBJ2-5; 8 bases fit TRBD2. Judging by the DNA end, TRBJ2-7 fits better; the J call may be wrong. Germline values: CDR1 SGHTA, CDR2 FQGNSA. The CDR3 is made up of 15 amino acids. Here the CDR3 reads CASSLTGGSSYEQYF. The CDR3 DNA sequence: TGTGCCAGCAGCTTAACGGGGGGGAGCTCCTACGAGCAGTACTTC.

The chain is built from TRBV28 and TRBJ1-1, with 8 bases fitting TRBD1. V lost 6 bases, J lost 6 bases, and 9 bases stayed unmatched. Germline CDR1 reads MDHEN; CDR2 reads SYDVKM. The CDR3 has 14 amino acids. The CDR3 region is CASRLYTGGPEAFF. The CDR3, as DNA: TGTGCCAGCAGGCTATATACAGGGGGACCTGAAGCTTTCTTT. Together with reference TRBV28 and TRBJ1-1, the CDR3 gives the full variable domain: DVKVTQSSRYLVKRTGEKVFLECVQDMDHENMFWYRQDPGLGLRLIYFSYDVKMKEKGDIPEGYSVSREKKERFSLILESASTNQTSMYLCASRLYTGGPEAFFGQGTRLTVV.

The chain couples TRBV7-9 to TRBJ1-2; D is undetermined. Germline V gene sequence: CDR1 SEHNR, CDR2 FQNEAQ (reference sequence). CDR3 length: 14 amino acids. Trimming took 5 bases from V and 8 from J, leaving 18 bases between them. This chain's CDR3 is CASSLAAPSGGYTF. DNA for the CDR3: TGTGCCAGCAGCCTCGCGGCACCAAGTGGCGGCTACACCTTC.

The V gene is TRBV7-8, the J gene TRBJ1-1, with 10 bases identical to TRBD1. The CDR3 has 14 residues. V lost 3 bases, J lost 6 bases, and 4 bases stayed unmatched. Looked up from germline, CDR1 is SGHVS and CDR2 is FQNEAQ. CDR3 in DNA: TGTGCCAGCAGCTTGCGACAGGGGGCCTCTGAAGCTTTCTTT. Translating gives CASSLRQGASEAFF.

The chain is built from TRBV9 and TRBJ2-5, with D uncertain. The CDR3 runs to 14 residues. V lost 0 bases and J 5 bases, leaving 11 bases between the germline ends. Germline CDR1 is SGDLS and CDR2 is YYNGEE. In nucleotides, the CDR3 is TGTGCCAGCAGCGTAGATAGCCGCCGGGAGACCCAGTACTTC. It codes for CASSVDSRRETQYF.

V usage is TRBV2 and J usage is TRBJ2-3; D is possibly TRBD2 (6 bases). This CDR3 is built from 16 residues. The V gene's germline CDR1 is SNHLY and CDR2 FYNNEI. The germline V and J ends were trimmed by 4 bases and 0 bases, with 14 bases remaining between them. CDR3 amino acids: CASSGVSGLSTDTQYF. The CDR3 DNA reads as TGTGCCAGCAGTGGCGTTAGCGGCCTTAGCACAGATACGCAGTATTTT.